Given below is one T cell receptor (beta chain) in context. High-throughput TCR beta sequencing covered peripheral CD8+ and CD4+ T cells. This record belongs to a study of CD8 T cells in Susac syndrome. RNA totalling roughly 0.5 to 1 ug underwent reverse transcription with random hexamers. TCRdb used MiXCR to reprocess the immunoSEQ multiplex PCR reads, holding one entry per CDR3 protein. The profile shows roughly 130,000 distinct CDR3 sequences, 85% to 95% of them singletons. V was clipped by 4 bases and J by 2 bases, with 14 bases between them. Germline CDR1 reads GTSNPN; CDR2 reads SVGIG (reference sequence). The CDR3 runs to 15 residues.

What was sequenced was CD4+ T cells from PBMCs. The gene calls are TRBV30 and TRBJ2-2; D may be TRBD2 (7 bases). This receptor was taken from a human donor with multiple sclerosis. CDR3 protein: CAWTARGANTGELFF. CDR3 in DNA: TGTGCCTGGACCGCCCGGGGGGCAAACACCGGGGAGCTGTTTTTT.